This TCR beta chain was captured in a study of Graves' ophthalmopathy and Graves' hyperthyroidism. Study in general: Upon initial diagnosis and before any treatment, peripheral blood was collected.

The TCR beta CDR3 regions underwent amplification from RNA transcripts. Scientists carried out first-round RT-PCR using HTBI primers and then a second-round multiplex PCR. Using its own MiXCR run on the multiplex PCR reads, TCRdb lists one record per CDR3 protein. The sample lists 680,000 or so distinct CDR3 sequences, 22% occurring once. The V and J ends lost 3 bases and 0 bases respectively, with 11 bases between them. CDR3 length equals 15 residues. Germline CDR1 is SGHTA and CDR2 is FQGNSA. The chain uses TRBV7-2 and TRBJ1-1; D is perhaps TRBD1 (5 bases). Sequencing was done on a sample of peripheral blood. This TCR derives from a woman between 18 and 29 years old with stable Graves' hyperthyroidism. Some clones in this sample may be carry-over from other donors' samples. DNA for the CDR3: TGTGCCAGCAGCTTCGGACTGGGGGTGAACACTGAAGCTTTCTTT. As protein: CASSFGLGVNTEAFF. The full variable domain, its missing parts supplied by reference TRBV7-2 and TRBJ1-1, is GAGVSQSPSNKVTEKGKDVELRCDPISGHTALYWYRQSLGQGLEFLIYFQGNSAPDKSGLPSDRFSAERTGGSVSTLTIQRTQQEDSAVYLCASSFGLGVNTEAFFGQGTRLTVV.